One and the same sample provided the 19 T cell receptor beta chains below, sequenced in a study of shared clonotypes between healthy human individuals. Assay used: immunoSEQ multiplex PCR; TCRdb lists only in-frame clones, some missing. The data show 2 million to 2.5 million clones, with 80% to 95% seen just once and 0.36% held by the top ten. The sequenced sample consisted of naive CD4+ T cells from PBMCs. Subset reported: CD45RA+ positively selected. All receptors come from a man aged 18 to 29 in good health. Some clones in this sample may be carry-over from other donors' samples.

This chain connects TRBV19 to TRBJ1-1, with D uncertain. Deletions cut 3 bases from V and 1 base from J, with 9 bases between. In germline, CDR1 is LNHDA, CDR2 SQIVND (reference sequence). The length of the CDR3 is 14 residues. CDR3 sequence (DNA): TGTGCCAGTAGTATTGGCGAGGGGAACACTGAAGCTTTCTTT. This encodes CASSIGEGNTEAFF.

Only a few counts were recorded for this clone. Other DNA sequences in the sample encode the same CDR3. The genes are TRBV6-5 and TRBJ1-5; D gene unclear. Germline V gene sequence: CDR1 MNHEY, CDR2 SVGAGI. The germline V and J ends were trimmed by 7 bases and 6 bases, with 10 bases remaining between them. This CDR3 region has 12 residues. DNA for the CDR3: TGTGCCAGCACAACCGGTGGTCAGCCCCAGCATTTT. Protein: CASTTGGQPQHF.

The rearrangement joins TRBV2 to TRBJ1-1; 7 positions match TRBD1. After removal of 7 bases from V and 4 bases from J, the junction contained 6 bases not matched to a gene. The CDR3 spans 13 residues. The V gene's germline CDR1 is SNHLY and CDR2 FYNNEI. The CDR3 DNA sequence: TGTGCCAGCATGAGGGGGCCAGTCACTGAAGCTTTCTTT. It translates to CASMRGPVTEAFF.

Points on this clone: This same CDR3 is encoded by further DNA sequences in the sample. The V and J genes are TRBV21-1 and TRBJ2-7; TRBD1 reflects the table's D call only, with no check against the DNA. TRBV21-1 is tagged as a pseudogene. The CDR3 consists of 12 residues. The CDR3 is CASSKGPYEQYF. DNA for the CDR3: TGTGCCAGCAGCAAAGGGCCGTACGAGCAGTACTTC.

This clone has more than one count but fewer than ten. The V call is TRBV30, the J call TRBJ1-1; no firm D call. CDR1 and CDR2 (germline): GTSNPN, SVGIG (reference sequence). This CDR3 comprises 14 residues. Between the trimmed V and J ends, which lost 3 bases and 0 bases, there was a span of 11 bases. DNA of the CDR3: TGTGCCTGGAGGGGTCGCAGGTTGAACACTGAAGCTTTCTTT. This translates into CAWRGRRLNTEAFF.

The DNA of the CDR3 is TGTGCCAGCAGTGAAGCGTGGCTAATATTCGATACGCAGTATTTT. Amino acids: CASSEAWLIFDTQYF. This chain joins TRBV6-1 and TRBJ2-3; no reliable D call. In germline, CDR1 is MNHNS, CDR2 SASEGT. V was shortened by 0 bases and J by 6 bases, with 13 bases between the two germline ends. The CDR3 is 15 residues long.

The chain has TRBV27 and TRBJ2-7; 9 bases are a match to TRBD1. Germline CDR1 MNHEY, CDR2 SMNVEV (reference sequence). The CDR3 contains 15 residues. The V segment lost 3 bases and the J segment 6 bases; nucleotides outside the gene matches: 9. The DNA of the CDR3 is TGTGCCAGCAGTTTCAACGACAGGGGGAATGCCGAGCAGTACTTC. It codes for CASSFNDRGNAEQYF.

The rearrangement links TRBV5-1 to TRBJ2-5; 11 bases fit TRBD2. Germline CDR1 reads SGHRS; CDR2 reads YFSETQ. V shed 4 bases, J shed 0 bases, and the junction held 5 bases outside the gene matches. There are 16 residues in the CDR3. The CDR3 DNA reads TGCGCCAGCAGCACAAGACTAGCGGGGAACCAAGAGACCCAGTACTTC. It yields the protein CASSTRLAGNQETQYF. The full variable domain, with the rest looked up from reference TRBV5-1 and TRBJ2-5, is KAGVTQTPRYLIKTRGQQVTLSCSPISGHRSVSWYQQTPGQGLQFLFEYFSETQRNKGNFPGRFSGRQFSNSRSEMNVSTLELGDSALYLCASSTRLAGNQETQYFGPGTRLLVL.

J is TRBJ2-7 and V is TRBV7-2; D possibly uses TRBD1 or TRBD2 (5 bases each). CDR1 and CDR2 from the germline V gene are SGHTA and FQGNSA. The CDR3 has 14 amino acids. Between the trimmed V and J ends, which lost 6 bases and 7 bases, there was a span of 19 bases. CDR3 DNA: TGTGCCAGCAGACGGGGACCCGGAGGAGCGGAGCAGTACTTC. It is translated as CASRRGPGGAEQYF.

About this clone: This specimen includes other DNA sequences encoding the same CDR3. The rearrangement uses TRBV18 and TRBJ2-3; D is unclear. From germline, CDR1 is KGHSH and CDR2 LQKENI. The CDR3 is 13 amino acids. Trimming took off 2 bases at V and 2 bases at J, with 5 bases between the two ends. The CDR3 reads CASSPRNTDTQYF. The DNA of the CDR3 is TGTGCCAGCTCACCAAGGAACACAGATACGCAGTATTTT.

Concerning this clone: The same CDR3 arises from other DNA sequences in this sample as well. The CDR3: CASSVVVAGADTQYF. CDR3 nucleotides: TGTGCCAGCAGCGTAGTGGTAGCGGGAGCAGATACGCAGTATTTT. The chain links TRBV9 to TRBJ2-3, with 9 bases matching TRBD2. Trimming at V came to 0 bases and at J to 4 bases, leaving 3 bases not matched to a gene. CDR1 SGDLS and CDR2 YYNGEE come from the germline V gene. The CDR3 is 15 residues long. Drawing the rest from reference TRBV9 and TRBJ2-3, the complete variable domain is DSGVTQTPKHLITATGQRVTLRCSPRSGDLSVYWYQQSLDQGLQFLIQYYNGEERAKGNILERFSAQQFPDLHSELNLSSLELGDSALYFCASSVVVAGADTQYFGPGTRLTVL.

CDR3 region: CASSLRPPRSYEQYF. CDR3 coding DNA: TGTGCCAGCAGTTTAAGGCCGCCTCGCTCCTACGAGCAGTACTTC. This chain joins TRBV27 and TRBJ2-7; no firm D call. The CDR3 has 15 residues. The germline V gene has CDR1 MNHEY and CDR2 SMNVEV (reference sequence). V was pared by 2 bases and J by 0 bases, with 11 bases between.

This rearrangement joins TRBV14 to TRBJ2-7; maybe TRBD1 (6 bases). CDR1 and CDR2 from the germline V gene are SGHDN and FVKESK. This CDR3 is 15 amino acids long. The V gene lost 2 bases and the J gene lost 5 bases, with 16 bases spanning the gap. The CDR3 protein is CASSQRPGHGNEQYF. Here the CDR3 DNA reads TGTGCCAGCAGCCAAAGACCGGGACACGGGAACGAGCAGTACTTC.

This clone was recorded a few times. Other DNA sequences from this sample encode an identical CDR3 as well. V and J are TRBV28 and TRBJ2-2; the D is unclear. The CDR3 totals 12 residues. The V end lost 3 bases, the J end lost 1 base, and 0 bases lay between the germline ends. Germline-derived CDR1 and CDR2 are MDHEN and SYDVKM. CDR3 nucleotide sequence: TGTGCCAGCAGTTTGAACACCGGGGAGCTGTTTTTT. Translated, it gives CASSLNTGELFF.

The rearrangement uses TRBV15 and TRBJ2-7; D is unclear. The germline V gene has CDR1 LNHNV and CDR2 YYDKDF (reference sequence). Trimming left V 4 bases short and J 7 bases short, with 8 bases between. The CDR3 sequence is 11 residues long. CDR3 coding DNA: TGTGCCACCAGCACCGCAGATGAGCAGTACTTC. Translation: CATSTADEQYF.

The chain couples TRBV7-9 to TRBJ1-6; D might be TRBD1 (6 bases). From germline, CDR1 is SEHNR and CDR2 FQNEAQ (reference sequence). The V and J ends lost 3 bases and 10 bases respectively, with 13 bases between them. This CDR3 has 14 amino acids. CDR3 DNA sequence: TGTGCCAGCAGCTTGGGGGGCCAGGAATCACCCCTCCACTTT. Its translation: CASSLGGQESPLHF.

This chain joins TRBV7-2 and TRBJ2-7; 11 bases agree with TRBD2. CDR3 size: 15 residues. After removal of 5 bases from V and 5 bases from J, the junction contained 8 bases not matched to a gene. Germline-derived CDR1 and CDR2 are SGHTA and FQGNSA. The CDR3, as DNA: TGTGCCAGCAGCACTCCTTCTAGCGGGAGGAACGAGCAGTACTTC. Translation gives CASSTPSSGRNEQYF.

The CDR3 DNA sequence: TGTGCCAGCAGTTACGGTAGTTCTCGCTCTGGAAACACCATATATTTT. Translating gives CASSYGSSRSGNTIYF. The J gene is TRBJ1-3, the V gene TRBV6-6; D remains unclear. The germline V gene has CDR1 MNHNY and CDR2 SVGAGI (reference sequence). The CDR3 is made up of 16 amino acids. Trimming removed 2 bases from V and 0 bases from J, with 11 bases in between.

The J gene is TRBJ2-7, the V gene TRBV28; maybe TRBD1 (6 bases). Trimming took off 4 bases at V and 6 bases at J, with 25 bases between the two ends. The CDR3 contains 17 residues. Germline-derived CDR1 and CDR2 are MDHEN and SYDVKM. As DNA, the CDR3 is TGTGCCAGCAGTTCCCCTTCCTGGGCCAGGGGTGAAGGCGAGCAGTACTTC. This sequence encodes CASSSPSWARGEGEQYF.